The rows below give T cell receptor beta chains drawn from one sample of a study of identical twins. Via MiXCR, TCRdb re-called the 5' RACE reads, giving one row per CDR3 protein. The sample has roughly 1,500,000 distinct CDR3 sequences; around a third are singletons. Source material: cord blood. The receptor source for this set is a newborn girl in good health. CDR3s include the opening cysteine and the closing phenylalanine or tryptophan. Fields, in order: clone size, D gene, J gene, V gene, CDR3 protein, CDR3 DNA. A D gene is named only where the DNA matches it firmly. Where a row states a size, it is once, few, many or the class of an expanded clone; other rows omit it.

size: few
D: TRBD2
J: TRBJ2-1
V: TRBV20-1
CDR3: CSATLAGPFGNEQFF
DNA: TGCAGTGCTACCCTAGCGGGGCCCTTCGGGAATGAGCAGTTCTTC

size: -
D: TRBD2
J: TRBJ2-2
V: TRBV12-3/TRBV12-4
CDR3: CASTSGGVLNTGELFF
DNA: TGTGCCAGCACTAGCGGGGGGGTTCTGAACACCGGGGAGCTGTTTTTT

size: few
D: -
J: TRBJ2-7
V: TRBV4-1
CDR3: CASSQVLDSYEQYF
DNA: TGCGCCAGCAGCCAAGTATTGGACTCCTACGAGCAGTACTTC

size: -
D: TRBD1
J: TRBJ2-5
V: TRBV4-2
CDR3: CASSQVNRGANEQYF
DNA: TGTGCCAGCAGCCAAGTGAACAGGGGGGCCAATGAGCAGTACTTC

size: -
D: -
J: TRBJ1-5
V: TRBV2
CDR3: CASSAGPMGFQPQHF
DNA: TGTGCCAGCAGCGCGGGACCGATGGGTTTTCAGCCCCAGCATTTT

size: many
D: -
J: TRBJ1-2
V: TRBV20-1
CDR3: CSARAGQNYGYTF
DNA: TGCAGTGCTAGAGCCGGACAAAACTATGGCTACACCTTC

size: few
D: TRBD2
J: TRBJ2-1
V: TRBV5-6
CDR3: CASSLDLAGENEQFF
DNA: TGTGCCAGCAGCTTGGACTTGGCGGGGGAAAATGAGCAGTTCTTC

size: few
D: TRBD2
J: TRBJ2-7
V: TRBV29-1
CDR3: CSVVGREVHEQYF
DNA: TGCAGCGTTGTAGGCCGGGAGGTTCACGAGCAGTACTTC

size: -
D: TRBD2
J: TRBJ2-1
V: TRBV28
CDR3: CASSFSTSGSGTEQFF
DNA: TGTGCCAGCAGTTTCTCTACTAGCGGGAGCGGGACTGAGCAGTTCTTC

size: -
D: TRBD2
J: TRBJ2-3
V: TRBV12-3/TRBV12-4
CDR3: CASSFSPPSGGRIGDTQYF
DNA: TGTGCCAGCAGTTTTTCCCCTCCTTCGGGCGGGAGGATAGGGGATACGCAGTATTTT

size: few
D: -
J: TRBJ2-5
V: TRBV5-1
CDR3: CASRFAGGETQYF
DNA: TGCGCCAGCAGATTCGCAGGTGGAGAGACCCAGTACTTC

size: -
D: TRBD2
J: TRBJ2-1
V: TRBV20-1
CDR3: CSASSGTSNNEQFF
DNA: TGCAGTGCTAGCTCTGGGACTAGCAACAATGAGCAGTTCTTC

size: -
D: -
J: TRBJ2-3
V: TRBV7-6
CDR3: CASSLAIYTDTQYF
DNA: TGTGCCAGCAGCTTGGCGATTTACACAGATACGCAGTATTTT

size: -
D: -
J: TRBJ1-2
V: TRBV9
CDR3: CASSVKPDSYGCTF
DNA: TGTGCCAGCAGCGTGAAGCCCGACAGCTATGGCTGCACCTTC

size: many
D: -
J: TRBJ1-2
V: TRBV25-1
CDR3: CASTGGNYGYTF
DNA: TGTGCCAGCACCGGCGGGAACTATGGCTACACCTTC

size: -
D: -
J: TRBJ2-3
V: TRBV20-1
CDR3: CSARSRLAGDTQYF
DNA: TGCAGTGCTAGATCCCGCCTAGCTGGAGATACGCAGTATTTT

size: -
D: -
J: TRBJ2-5
V: TRBV7-2
CDR3: CASSLDGQHQETQYF
DNA: TGTGCCAGCAGCTTAGATGGACAGCACCAAGAGACCCAGTACTTC

size: -
D: -
J: TRBJ2-1
V: TRBV2
CDR3: CASVESSYNEQFF
DNA: TGTGCCAGCGTGGAGAGCTCCTACAATGAGCAGTTCTTC

size: -
D: TRBD1
J: TRBJ2-3
V: TRBV9
CDR3: CASLRGRDGTDTQYF
DNA: TGTGCCAGTCTCAGGGGGCGGGATGGCACAGATACGCAGTATTTT

size: -
D: TRBD2
J: TRBJ2-7
V: TRBV29-1
CDR3: CSIALGTSYEQYF
DNA: TGCAGCATTGCGCTCGGGACTAGCTACGAGCAGTACTTC

size: few
D: TRBD2
J: TRBJ2-3
V: TRBV20-1
CDR3: CSARSTSGRTDTQYF
DNA: TGCAGTGCTAGATCGACTAGCGGACGCACAGATACGCAGTATTTT

size: -
D: -
J: TRBJ1-1
V: TRBV5-1
CDR3: CASSLEATRVFF
DNA: TGCGCCAGCAGCCTGGAGGCGACGCGGGTTTTCTTT

size: -
D: TRBD1
J: TRBJ1-2
V: TRBV25-1
CDR3: CASSENSRTGGAYGYTF
DNA: TGTGCCAGCAGTGAAAATAGTAGGACAGGGGGGGCCTATGGCTACACCTTC

size: -
D: -
J: TRBJ1-5
V: TRBV4-1
CDR3: CASSQDRDLSNQPQHF
DNA: TGCGCCAGCAGCCAAGATCGGGACCTTAGCAATCAGCCCCAGCATTTT

size: few
D: TRBD2
J: TRBJ2-7
V: TRBV12-3/TRBV12-4
CDR3: CASSLRAGTSNYEQYF
DNA: TGTGCCAGCAGTTTAAGGGCCGGGACTAGTAACTACGAGCAGTACTTC

size: few
D: TRBD2
J: TRBJ2-3
V: TRBV2
CDR3: CASNTLAGVGDTQYF
DNA: TGTGCCAGCAATACCCTAGCGGGAGTAGGAGATACGCAGTATTTT

size: many
D: -
J: TRBJ2-4
V: TRBV6-1
CDR3: CASSDSLAKNIQYF
DNA: TGTGCCAGCAGTGACTCGCTAGCCAAAAACATTCAGTACTTC

size: many
D: -
J: TRBJ2-7
V: TRBV2
CDR3: CAGQQSVDYEQYF
DNA: TGTGCCGGACAACAGTCTGTTGACTACGAGCAGTACTTC

size: -
D: TRBD2
J: TRBJ2-2
V: TRBV9
CDR3: CASSVASGRADTGELFF
DNA: TGTGCCAGCAGCGTAGCTAGCGGGAGAGCTGACACCGGGGAGCTGTTTTTT

size: few
D: -
J: TRBJ2-7
V: TRBV7-2
CDR3: CASSFMPSLARTVYEQYF
DNA: TGTGCCAGCAGCTTCATGCCCTCACTAGCCAGAACTGTCTACGAGCAGTACTTC

size: once
D: TRBD2
J: TRBJ2-1
V: TRBV5-1
CDR3: CASSLAGTRVAHEQFF
DNA: TGCGCCAGCAGCTTGGCCGGGACTAGAGTTGCCCATGAGCAGTTCTTC

size: -
D: TRBD2
J: TRBJ2-3
V: TRBV20-1
CDR3: CSATSGRNTDTQYF
DNA: TGCAGTGCTACTAGCGGGAGGAACACAGATACGCAGTATTTT